This T cell receptor beta chain was identified during a study of T cells after yellow fever vaccination. V lost 3 bases to trimming and J lost 9 bases, with 21 bases between them. The CDR3 has 15 amino acids. In germline, CDR1 is DFQATT, CDR2 SNEGSKA (reference sequence). Template switching with 5'RACE generated the TCR cDNA and added a universal primer site and UMIs. In TCRdb, the 5' RACE reads were re-called with MiXCR into one record per CDR3 protein. The sample comprises under 600,000 distinct CDR3 sequences, roughly a fifth of which are singletons, and about 15% rests with the top ten. V and J are TRBV20-1 and TRBJ2-1; the D gene is possibly TRBD1 (6 bases). The receptor was derived from a man younger than 30 who received the YFV17D yellow fever vaccine. The material was PBMCs, obtained roughly 23 days after the first yellow fever vaccination. As DNA, the CDR3 is TGCAGTGCTAGGACGGCAGGGGCCTTATGGGGTGAGCAGTTCTTC. As protein: CSARTAGALWGEQFF.